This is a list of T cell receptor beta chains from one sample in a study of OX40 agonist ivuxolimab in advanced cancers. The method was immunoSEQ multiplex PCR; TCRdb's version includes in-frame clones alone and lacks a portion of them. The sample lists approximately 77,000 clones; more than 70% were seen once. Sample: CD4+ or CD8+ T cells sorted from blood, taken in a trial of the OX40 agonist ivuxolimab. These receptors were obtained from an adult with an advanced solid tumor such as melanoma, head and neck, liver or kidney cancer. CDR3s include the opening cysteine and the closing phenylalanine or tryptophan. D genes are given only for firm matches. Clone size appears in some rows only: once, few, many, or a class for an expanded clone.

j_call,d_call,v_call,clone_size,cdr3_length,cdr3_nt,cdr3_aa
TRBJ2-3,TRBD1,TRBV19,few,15,TGTGCCAGTAGTATAGGGGACAGGGCCACAGATACGCAGTATTTT,CASSIGDRATDTQYF
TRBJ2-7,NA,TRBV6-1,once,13,TGTGCCAGCAACGAGGGCCCCCGAGTCGAGCAGTACTTC,CASNEGPRVEQYF
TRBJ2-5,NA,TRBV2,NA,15,TGTGCCAGCAGCCCCGAGGGGTACGGCCAAGAGACCCAGTACTTC,CASSPEGYGQETQYF
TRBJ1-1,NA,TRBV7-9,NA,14,TGTGCCAGCAGCTCTCAGGGCTCGAACACTGAAGCTTTCTTT,CASSSQGSNTEAFF
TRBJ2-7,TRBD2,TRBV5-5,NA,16,TGTGCCAGCAGCGCGGCCAGGGGAGCGGGAGAACGGGTGCAGTACTTC,CASSAARGAGERVQYF
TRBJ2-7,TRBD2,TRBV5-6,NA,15,TGTGCCAGCAGCATATTAGCGGGAGGAAACTACGAGCAGTACTTC,CASSILAGGNYEQYF
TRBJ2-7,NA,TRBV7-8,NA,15,TGTGCCAGCAGCTTCACGCCAGGACAGACCTACGAGCAGTACTTC,CASSFTPGQTYEQYF
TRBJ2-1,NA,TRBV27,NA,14,TGTGCCAGCAGTTCCTGGGCCACCTACAATGAGCAGTTCTTC,CASSSWATYNEQFF
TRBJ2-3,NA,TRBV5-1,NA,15,TGCGCCAGCAGTAAAGGCACTACTAGCACAGATACGCAGTATTTT,CASSKGTTSTDTQYF
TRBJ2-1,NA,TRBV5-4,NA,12,TGTGCCAGCAGCTTGGAAGTCGGTGAGCAGTTCTTC,CASSLEVGEQFF
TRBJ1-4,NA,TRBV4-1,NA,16,TGCGCCAGCAGCCAAGAGCGGGGGAGGACTAATGAAAAACTGTTTTTT,CASSQERGRTNEKLFF
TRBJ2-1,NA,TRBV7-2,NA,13,TGTGCCAGCAGCTCGCACGGGGGTAGTGAGCAGTTCTTC,CASSSHGGSEQFF
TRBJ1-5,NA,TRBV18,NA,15,TGTGCCAGCTCAAAAGAGACAGGAGGCAATCAGCCCCAGCATTTT,CASSKETGGNQPQHF
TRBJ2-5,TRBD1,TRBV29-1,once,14,TGCAGCGTTGTTAGGGGACAGGGGATAGAGACCCAGTACTTC,CSVVRGQGIETQYF
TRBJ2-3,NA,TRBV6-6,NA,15,TGTGCCAGCAGGACCGACAGGGGAGGGACAGATACGCAGTATTTT,CASRTDRGGTDTQYF
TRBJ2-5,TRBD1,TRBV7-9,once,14,TGTGCCAGCAGCTTAACACAGGGGGTAGAGACCCAGTACTTC,CASSLTQGVETQYF
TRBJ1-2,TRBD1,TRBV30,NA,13,TGTGCCTGGACTGGGACAGGGGGCAATGGCTACACCTTC,CAWTGTGGNGYTF
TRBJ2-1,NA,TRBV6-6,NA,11,TGTGCCAGCAGCCTTCAGGGTGAGCAGTTCTTC,CASSLQGEQFF
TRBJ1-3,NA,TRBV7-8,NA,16,TGTGCCAGCATCCCAACGGGACACTCCTCTGGAAACACCATATATTTT,CASIPTGHSSGNTIYF
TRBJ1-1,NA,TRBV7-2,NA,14,TGTGCCAGCAGCTCCCCGGGACAGAACACTGAAGCTTTCTTT,CASSSPGQNTEAFF
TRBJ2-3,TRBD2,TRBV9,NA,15,TGTGCCAGCAGCGGGACTAGCGGGAAGAGAGATACGCAGTATTTT,CASSGTSGKRDTQYF
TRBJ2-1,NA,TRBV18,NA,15,TGTGCCAGCTCACCGGTGCAGGGGTTAGGCAATGAGCAGTTCTTC,CASSPVQGLGNEQFF